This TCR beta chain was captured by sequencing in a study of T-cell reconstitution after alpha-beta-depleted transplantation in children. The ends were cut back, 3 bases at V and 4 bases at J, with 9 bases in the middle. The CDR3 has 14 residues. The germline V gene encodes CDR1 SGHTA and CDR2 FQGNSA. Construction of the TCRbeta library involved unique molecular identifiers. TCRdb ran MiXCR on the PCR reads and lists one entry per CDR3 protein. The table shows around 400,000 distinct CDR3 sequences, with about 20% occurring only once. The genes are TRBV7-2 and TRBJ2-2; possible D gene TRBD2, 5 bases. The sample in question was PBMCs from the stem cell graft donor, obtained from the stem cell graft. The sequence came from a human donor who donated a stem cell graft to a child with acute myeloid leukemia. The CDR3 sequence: CASSFLSVTGELFF. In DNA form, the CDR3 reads TGTGCCAGCAGCTTCCTTAGCGTCACCGGGGAGCTGTTTTTT.